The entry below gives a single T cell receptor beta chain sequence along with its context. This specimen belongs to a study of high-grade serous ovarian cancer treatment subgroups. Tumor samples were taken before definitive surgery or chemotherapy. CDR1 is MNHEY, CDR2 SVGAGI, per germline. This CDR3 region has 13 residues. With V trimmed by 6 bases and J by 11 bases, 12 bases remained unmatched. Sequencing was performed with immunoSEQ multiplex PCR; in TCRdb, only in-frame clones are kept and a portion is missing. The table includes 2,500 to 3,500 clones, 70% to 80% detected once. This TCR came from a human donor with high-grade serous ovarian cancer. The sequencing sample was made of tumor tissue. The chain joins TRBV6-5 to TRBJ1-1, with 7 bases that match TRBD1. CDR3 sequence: CASSDRVTTGAFF. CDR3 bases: TGTGCCAGCAGCGACAGGGTTACTACGGGGGCTTTCTTT.